This TCR beta chain came from a study of cytotoxic CD8 clonotypes in ibrutinib-treated CLL. Trimming removed 3 bases at V and 5 bases at J, with 11 bases between. In germline, CDR1 is MDHEN, CDR2 SYDVKM. This CDR3 region has 13 residues. Produced via immunoSEQ multiplex PCR; TCRdb's table is partial and in-frame only. This sample has around 150,000 clones; more than 65% occur once, and the top ten carry roughly 2%. This chain joins TRBV28 and TRBJ2-7, with TRBD1 as a possible D gene (6 bases). Sequenced material: PBMCs, taken after 12 months of ibrutinib treatment. This receptor was taken from a human donor with chronic lymphocytic leukemia. CDR3 residues: CASSLYRDNEQYF. CDR3 in DNA: TGTGCCAGCAGTTTGTACAGGGACAACGAGCAGTACTTC.